This TCR beta chain was sequenced for a study of Ad26.COV2.S vaccination and SARS-CoV-2 variants. The overall study: The COV1001 Ad26.COV2.S trial arm included the donor.

A remark on this clone: The antigen is undetermined.

Broader study findings: Across vaccine and placebo recipients, the breadth of non-spike TCRs was similar.

Germline V gene sequence: CDR1 MNHEY, CDR2 SMNVEV (reference sequence). The CDR3 runs to 14 residues. V was clipped by 3 bases and J by 3 bases, with 9 bases between them. Treatment reported: roughly 19 received Ad26.COV2.S at low or high dose, single or two shots; 5 received placebo; per-sample allocation not given. Collection of samples fell on day 63 after the first vaccine or placebo injection. Vaccination employed an Ad26 vector expressing the Wuhan-strain SARS-CoV-2 spike. The repertoire was sequenced with immunoSEQ multiplex PCR; TCRdb's copy has only in-frame clones and lacks some. Of roughly 680,000 clones in the sample, roughly nine tenths were seen once.

V is TRBV27 and J is TRBJ1-5, with D possibly being TRBD1 (6 bases). Sequenced material: peripheral blood, taken in a trial of Ad26.COV2.S vaccine versus placebo. This sequence was found in a person aged 18-60 years who received the Ad26.COV2.S COVID-19 vaccine or a placebo. The CDR3 region has the DNA TGTGCCAGCAGTTTGCCAGGGGTCAATCAGCCCCAGCATTTT. Amino acids: CASSLPGVNQPQHF.